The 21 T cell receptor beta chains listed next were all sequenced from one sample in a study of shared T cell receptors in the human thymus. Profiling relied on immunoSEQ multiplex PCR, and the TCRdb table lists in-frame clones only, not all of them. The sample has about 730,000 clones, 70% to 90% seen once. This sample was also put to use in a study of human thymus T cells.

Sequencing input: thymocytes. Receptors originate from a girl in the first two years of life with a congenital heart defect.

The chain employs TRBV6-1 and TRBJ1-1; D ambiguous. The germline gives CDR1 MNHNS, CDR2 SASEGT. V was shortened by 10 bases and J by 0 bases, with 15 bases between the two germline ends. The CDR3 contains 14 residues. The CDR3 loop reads CAIKTVGVNTEAFF. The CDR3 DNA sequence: TGTGCCATCAAAACGGTCGGGGTGAACACTGAAGCTTTCTTT.

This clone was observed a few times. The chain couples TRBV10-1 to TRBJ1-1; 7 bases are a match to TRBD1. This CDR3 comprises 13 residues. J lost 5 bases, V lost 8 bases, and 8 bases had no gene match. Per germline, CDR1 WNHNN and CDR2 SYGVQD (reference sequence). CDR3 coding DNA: TGCGCCAGCTCTCACACAGGGGAAACTGAAGCTTTCTTT. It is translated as CASSHTGETEAFF.

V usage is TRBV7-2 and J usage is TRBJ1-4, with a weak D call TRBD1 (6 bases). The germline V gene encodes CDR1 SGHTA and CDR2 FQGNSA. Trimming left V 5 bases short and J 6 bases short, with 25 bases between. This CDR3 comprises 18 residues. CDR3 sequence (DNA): TGTGCCAGCAGCCGATCTTCAAACGCGGACAGCCCCCATGAAAAACTGTTTTTT. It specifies CASSRSSNADSPHEKLFF.

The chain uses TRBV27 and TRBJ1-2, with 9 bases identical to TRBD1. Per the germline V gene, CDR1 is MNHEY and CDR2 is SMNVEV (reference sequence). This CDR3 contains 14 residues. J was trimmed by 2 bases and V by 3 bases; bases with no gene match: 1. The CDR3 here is CASSFGQGNYGYTF. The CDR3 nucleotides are TGTGCCAGCAGTTTCGGACAGGGGAACTATGGCTACACCTTC.

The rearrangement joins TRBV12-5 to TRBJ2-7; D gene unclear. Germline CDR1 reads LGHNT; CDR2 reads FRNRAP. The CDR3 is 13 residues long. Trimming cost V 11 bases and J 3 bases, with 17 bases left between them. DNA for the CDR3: TGTGCTCCTACCACTGAGGCATACTACGAGCAGTACTTC. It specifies CAPTTEAYYEQYF.

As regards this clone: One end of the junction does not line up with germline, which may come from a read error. CDR3 in DNA: TGTGCTAGCAGCTTACGACGCGGGGGCCGAGGGACCGGGGAGCTGTTTTTT. It specifies CASSLRRGGRGTGELFF. The chain uses TRBV7-7 and TRBJ2-2, with D perhaps matching TRBD2 (7 bases). CDR3 length equals 17 residues. CDR1 is SSHAT, CDR2 FNYEAQ, per germline (reference sequence).

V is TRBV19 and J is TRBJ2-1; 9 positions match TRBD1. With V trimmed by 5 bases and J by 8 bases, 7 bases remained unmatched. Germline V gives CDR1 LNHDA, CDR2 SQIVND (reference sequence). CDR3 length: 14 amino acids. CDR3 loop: CASSPEDRGDEQFF. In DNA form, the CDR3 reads TGTGCCAGTAGTCCAGAGGACAGGGGCGATGAGCAGTTCTTC.

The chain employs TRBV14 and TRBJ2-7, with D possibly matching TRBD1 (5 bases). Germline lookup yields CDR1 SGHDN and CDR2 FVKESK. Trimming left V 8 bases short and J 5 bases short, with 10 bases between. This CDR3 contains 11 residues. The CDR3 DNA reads TGTGCCAGCCGTAGGGGAAACGAGCAGTACTTC. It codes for CASRRGNEQYF.

In nucleotides, the CDR3 is TGTGCCAGCTCACCAGGGGAGGACTACGAGCAGTACTTC. It specifies CASSPGEDYEQYF. The chain recombines TRBV18 with TRBJ2-7; TRBD2 is a possible D gene (6 bases). Germline V CDR1 and CDR2: KGHSH, LQKENI. V lost 2 bases, J lost 3 bases, and 8 bases lay in between. The CDR3 contains 13 residues.

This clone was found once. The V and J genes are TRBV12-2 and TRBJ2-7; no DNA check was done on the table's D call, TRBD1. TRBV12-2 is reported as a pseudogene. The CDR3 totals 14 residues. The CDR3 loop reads CASRLPGDRYEQYF. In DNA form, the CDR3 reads TGTGCAAGTCGCTTACCAGGGGATCGGTACGAGCAGTACTTC.

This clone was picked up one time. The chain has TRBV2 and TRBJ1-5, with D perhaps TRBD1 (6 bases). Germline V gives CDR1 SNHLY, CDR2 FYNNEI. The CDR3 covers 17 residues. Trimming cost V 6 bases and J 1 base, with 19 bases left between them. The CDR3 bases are TGTGCCAGCAGAGAGGCGGGGGACAAGGAGAGCAATCAGCCCCAGCATTTT. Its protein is CASREAGDKESNQPQHF.

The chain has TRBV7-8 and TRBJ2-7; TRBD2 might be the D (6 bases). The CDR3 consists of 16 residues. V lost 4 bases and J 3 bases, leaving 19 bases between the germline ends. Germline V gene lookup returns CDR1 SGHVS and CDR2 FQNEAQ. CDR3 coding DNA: TGTGCCAGCAGCTGTACTGCCGGGACTGGCGACTACGAGCAGTACTTC. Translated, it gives CASSCTAGTGDYEQYF.

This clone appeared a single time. Here the CDR3 reads CASSLNFGLAGNEQFF. Here the CDR3 DNA reads TGTGCCAGCAGCCTCAACTTCGGACTAGCGGGGAATGAGCAGTTCTTC. V usage is TRBV11-2 and J usage is TRBJ2-1; 12 bases agree with TRBD2. This CDR3 comprises 16 residues. Per the germline V gene, CDR1 is SGHAT and CDR2 is FQNNGV. V shed 5 bases, J shed 7 bases, and the junction held 9 bases outside the gene matches. Full variable domain (remainder filled in from reference TRBV11-2 and TRBJ2-1): EAGVAQSPRYKIIEKRQSVAFWCNPISGHATLYWYQQILGQGPKLLIQFQNNGVVDDSQLPKDRFSAERLKGVDSTLKIQPAKLEDSAVYLCASSLNFGLAGNEQFFGPGTRLTVL.

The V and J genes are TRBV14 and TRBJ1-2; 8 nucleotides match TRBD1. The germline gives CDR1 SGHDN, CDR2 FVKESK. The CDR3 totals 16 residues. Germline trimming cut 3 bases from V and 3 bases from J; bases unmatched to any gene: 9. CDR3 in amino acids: CASSHCDRGTYYGYTF. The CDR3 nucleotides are TGTGCCAGCAGCCATTGCGACAGGGGCACTTACTATGGCTACACCTTC.

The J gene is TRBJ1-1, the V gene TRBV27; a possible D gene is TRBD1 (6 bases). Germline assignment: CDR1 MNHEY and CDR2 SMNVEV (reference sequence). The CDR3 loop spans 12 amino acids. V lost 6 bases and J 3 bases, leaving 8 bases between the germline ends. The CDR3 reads CASRQGDTEAFF. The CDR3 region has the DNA TGTGCCAGCAGACAGGGTGACACTGAAGCTTTCTTT.

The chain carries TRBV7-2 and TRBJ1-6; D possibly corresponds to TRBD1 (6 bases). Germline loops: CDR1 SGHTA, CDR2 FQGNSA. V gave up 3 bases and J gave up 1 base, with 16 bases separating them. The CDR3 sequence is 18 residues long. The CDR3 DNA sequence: TGTGCCAGCAGCTTTACGACGTTTAGGGGGTCCTATAATTCACCCCTCCACTTT. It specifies CASSFTTFRGSYNSPLHF.

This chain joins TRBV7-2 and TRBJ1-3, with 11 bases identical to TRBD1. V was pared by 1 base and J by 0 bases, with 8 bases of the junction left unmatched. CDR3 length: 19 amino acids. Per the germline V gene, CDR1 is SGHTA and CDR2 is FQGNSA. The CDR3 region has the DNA TGTGCCAGCAGCTTAGGGGGACAGGGGGATGTACCCTCTGGAAACACCATATATTTT. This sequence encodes CASSLGGQGDVPSGNTIYF.

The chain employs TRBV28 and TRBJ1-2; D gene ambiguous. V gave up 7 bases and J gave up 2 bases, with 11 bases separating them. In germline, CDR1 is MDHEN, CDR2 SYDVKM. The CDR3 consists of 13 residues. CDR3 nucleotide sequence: TGTGCCAGCAACCCAGGTTCAAACTATGGCTACACCTTC. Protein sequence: CASNPGSNYGYTF.

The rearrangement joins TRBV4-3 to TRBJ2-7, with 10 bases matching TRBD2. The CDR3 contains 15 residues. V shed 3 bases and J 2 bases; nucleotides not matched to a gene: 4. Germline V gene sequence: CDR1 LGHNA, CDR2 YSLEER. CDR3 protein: CASSHIAGGPYEQYF. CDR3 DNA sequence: TGCGCCAGCAGCCATATAGCGGGGGGCCCCTACGAGCAGTACTTC.

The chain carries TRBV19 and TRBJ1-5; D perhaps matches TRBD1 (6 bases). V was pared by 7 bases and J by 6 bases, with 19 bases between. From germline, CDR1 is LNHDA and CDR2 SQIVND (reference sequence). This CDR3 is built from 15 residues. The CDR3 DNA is TGTGCCAGTAATGGTCCACAGGGTGGAAGTCAGCCCCAGCATTTT. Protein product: CASNGPQGGSQPQHF. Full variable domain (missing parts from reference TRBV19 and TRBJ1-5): DGGITQSPKYLFRKEGQNVTLSCEQNLNHDAMYWYRQDPGQGLRLIYYSQIVNDFQKGDIAEGYSVSREKKESFPLTVTSAQKNPTAFYLCASNGPQGGSQPQHFGDGTRLSIL.

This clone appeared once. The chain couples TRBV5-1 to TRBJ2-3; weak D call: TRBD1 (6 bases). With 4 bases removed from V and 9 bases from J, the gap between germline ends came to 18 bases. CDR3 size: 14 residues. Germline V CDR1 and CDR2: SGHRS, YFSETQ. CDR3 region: CASSDTGQILTQYF. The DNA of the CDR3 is TGCGCCAGCAGCGACACGGGACAAATTTTGACGCAGTATTTT.